The rows below give T cell receptor beta chains drawn from one sample of a study of STAT3 mutations in large granular lymphocyte leukemia. Some clones are missing from TCRdb's copy, which holds only in-frame ones; the method was immunoSEQ multiplex PCR. The table shows 35,000 or so clones, with nearly 90% occurring only once. Source material: PBMCs. These TCRs come from a human donor with T large granular lymphocyte leukemia. Some clones in this sample may be carry-over from other donors' samples. CDR3s include the opening cysteine and the closing phenylalanine or tryptophan. A D gene is named only where the DNA matches it firmly. A row's size may be missing; if present it is once, few, many or a size class.

J gene: TRBJ2-6; D gene: NA; CDR3 length: 16; V gene: TRBV19; clone size: NA; CDR3 protein: CASSLRHFSGANVLTF; CDR3 DNA: TGTGCCAGTAGTCTAAGACATTTCTCTGGGGCCAACGTCCTGACTTTC
J gene: TRBJ1-2; D gene: NA; CDR3 length: 16; V gene: TRBV5-1; clone size: NA; CDR3 protein: CASSPDTGRYGYGYTF; CDR3 DNA: TGCGCCAGCAGCCCGGACACGGGTCGTTACGGCTATGGCTACACCTTC
J gene: TRBJ2-1; D gene: TRBD1; CDR3 length: 16; V gene: TRBV6-6; clone size: NA; CDR3 protein: CASSYSSGTGDNEQFF; CDR3 DNA: TGTGCCAGCAGTTACTCTTCCGGGACAGGGGACAATGAGCAGTTCTTC
J gene: TRBJ2-1; D gene: NA; CDR3 length: 16; V gene: TRBV29-1; clone size: NA; CDR3 protein: CSVDDTNLGSYNEQFF; CDR3 DNA: TGCAGCGTTGATGATACGAATCTGGGCTCCTACAATGAGCAGTTCTTC
J gene: TRBJ1-1; D gene: NA; CDR3 length: 14; V gene: TRBV7-9; clone size: NA; CDR3 protein: CASSLPGSWAEAFF; CDR3 DNA: TGTGCCAGCAGCCTACCGGGCTCCTGGGCTGAAGCTTTCTTT
J gene: TRBJ2-4; D gene: NA; CDR3 length: 15; V gene: TRBV11-2; clone size: NA; CDR3 protein: CASSSRTGHLNIQYF; CDR3 DNA: TGTGCCAGCAGCTCTAGGACGGGACACTTAAACATTCAGTACTTC
J gene: TRBJ1-6; D gene: NA; CDR3 length: 16; V gene: TRBV5-1; clone size: NA; CDR3 protein: CASRRSGSSYNSPLHF; CDR3 DNA: TGCGCCAGCAGACGCTCAGGGAGCTCCTATAATTCACCCCTCCACTTT
J gene: TRBJ2-4; D gene: TRBD1; CDR3 length: 18; V gene: TRBV18; clone size: NA; CDR3 protein: CASSPRGTGSVAKNIQYF; CDR3 DNA: TGTGCCAGCTCACCACGTGGGACAGGTTCGGTAGCCAAAAACATTCAGTACTTC
J gene: TRBJ1-1; D gene: NA; CDR3 length: 16; V gene: TRBV7-9; clone size: NA; CDR3 protein: CASSPSLTKYGTEAFF; CDR3 DNA: TGTGCCAGCAGCCCCTCCCTTACTAAATACGGCACTGAAGCTTTCTTT
J gene: TRBJ1-1; D gene: NA; CDR3 length: 14; V gene: TRBV6-5; clone size: once; CDR3 protein: CASSYFEDDQRAFF; CDR3 DNA: TGTGCCAGCAGTTACTTCGAGGACGACCAGCGAGCTTTCTTT
J gene: TRBJ1-2; D gene: NA; CDR3 length: 14; V gene: TRBV14; clone size: NA; CDR3 protein: CASSQGIWGYGYTF; CDR3 DNA: TGTGCCAGCAGCCAAGGTATATGGGGCTATGGCTACACCTTC
J gene: TRBJ1-1; D gene: NA; CDR3 length: 13; V gene: TRBV6-5; clone size: NA; CDR3 protein: CASIRQIGTEAFF; CDR3 DNA: TGTGCCAGCATAAGACAGATAGGGACTGAAGCTTTCTTT
J gene: TRBJ2-1; D gene: NA; CDR3 length: 12; V gene: TRBV11-2; clone size: NA; CDR3 protein: CASSLWVNEQFF; CDR3 DNA: TGTGCCAGCAGCTTGTGGGTAAATGAGCAGTTCTTC
J gene: TRBJ2-5; D gene: NA; CDR3 length: 14; V gene: TRBV5-1; clone size: NA; CDR3 protein: CASRMAPRQETQYF; CDR3 DNA: TGCGCCAGCAGAATGGCCCCCAGGCAAGAGACCCAGTACTTC
J gene: TRBJ2-3; D gene: NA; CDR3 length: 15; V gene: TRBV11-3; clone size: NA; CDR3 protein: CASSLDQRFTDTQYF; CDR3 DNA: TGTGCCAGCAGCTTAGATCAGCGGTTCACAGATACGCAGTATTTT
J gene: TRBJ1-2; D gene: TRBD1; CDR3 length: 14; V gene: TRBV10-3; clone size: NA; CDR3 protein: CAIRHPTGGNGYTF; CDR3 DNA: TGTGCCATCAGACACCCGACAGGGGGAAATGGCTACACCTTC
J gene: TRBJ1-1; D gene: TRBD1; CDR3 length: 16; V gene: TRBV5-4; clone size: NA; CDR3 protein: CASSVVPGTGPTEAFF; CDR3 DNA: TGTGCCAGCAGCGTGGTCCCCGGGACAGGGCCCACTGAAGCTTTCTTT
J gene: TRBJ1-2; D gene: NA; CDR3 length: 13; V gene: TRBV21-1; clone size: NA; CDR3 protein: CASSKSENYGYTF; CDR3 DNA: TGTGCCAGCAGCAAATCGGAGAACTATGGCTACACCTTC
J gene: TRBJ1-5; D gene: TRBD1; CDR3 length: 13; V gene: TRBV30; clone size: NA; CDR3 protein: CAWSGSGGQPQHF; CDR3 DNA: TGTGCCTGGAGTGGTTCAGGGGGACAGCCCCAGCATTTT
J gene: TRBJ2-5; D gene: TRBD1; CDR3 length: 15; V gene: TRBV5-6; clone size: NA; CDR3 protein: CASSWDRGWKETQYF; CDR3 DNA: TGTGCCAGCAGCTGGGACAGGGGTTGGAAAGAGACCCAGTACTTC
J gene: TRBJ1-3; D gene: NA; CDR3 length: 12; V gene: TRBV7-2; clone size: NA; CDR3 protein: CASSFSGNTIYF; CDR3 DNA: TGTGCCAGCAGCTTCTCTGGAAACACCATATATTTT
J gene: TRBJ2-1; D gene: TRBD1; CDR3 length: 14; V gene: TRBV5-1; clone size: once; CDR3 protein: CASSFSRDSNEQFF; CDR3 DNA: TGCGCCAGCAGCTTCAGCCGGGACAGTAATGAGCAGTTCTTC
J gene: TRBJ1-1; D gene: TRBD1; CDR3 length: 16; V gene: TRBV7-2; clone size: NA; CDR3 protein: CASSYIGQGGFAEAFF; CDR3 DNA: TGTGCCAGCAGCTATATCGGACAGGGAGGATTCGCTGAAGCTTTCTTT
J gene: TRBJ2-7; D gene: NA; CDR3 length: 13; V gene: TRBV5-1; clone size: NA; CDR3 protein: CASRSGSTYEQYF; CDR3 DNA: TGCGCCAGCAGGTCAGGCAGTACCTACGAGCAGTACTTC
J gene: TRBJ1-3; D gene: NA; CDR3 length: 14; V gene: TRBV6-5; clone size: NA; CDR3 protein: CASSYAGAGNTIYF; CDR3 DNA: TGTGCCAGCAGTTACGCGGGGGCTGGAAACACCATATATTTT
J gene: TRBJ2-3; D gene: NA; CDR3 length: 13; V gene: TRBV4-1; clone size: few; CDR3 protein: CASSQMFGDTQYF; CDR3 DNA: TGCGCCAGCAGCCAAATGTTTGGTGATACGCAGTATTTT
J gene: TRBJ1-2; D gene: NA; CDR3 length: 15; V gene: TRBV5-1; clone size: NA; CDR3 protein: CASSLGGSGGHGYTF; CDR3 DNA: TGCGCCAGCAGCTTGGGGGGCTCCGGGGGTCATGGCTACACCTTC
J gene: TRBJ1-1; D gene: NA; CDR3 length: 14; V gene: TRBV5-6; clone size: NA; CDR3 protein: CASSFTGRNTEAFF; CDR3 DNA: TGTGCCAGCAGCTTTACAGGGAGGAACACTGAAGCTTTCTTT
J gene: TRBJ1-6; D gene: NA; CDR3 length: 17; V gene: TRBV9; clone size: NA; CDR3 protein: CASSPRGGSSYNSPLHF; CDR3 DNA: TGTGCCAGCAGCCCCCGGGGAGGGAGCTCCTATAATTCACCCCTCCACTTT
J gene: TRBJ2-1; D gene: TRBD2; CDR3 length: 18; V gene: TRBV11-2; clone size: NA; CDR3 protein: CASRGSGLAFEIYNEQFF; CDR3 DNA: TGTGCCAGCAGGGGCTCGGGACTAGCGTTTGAAATCTACAATGAGCAGTTCTTC
J gene: TRBJ2-1; D gene: NA; CDR3 length: 12; V gene: TRBV25-1; clone size: NA; CDR3 protein: CASNYGSNEQFF; CDR3 DNA: TGTGCCAGCAATTATGGAAGTAATGAGCAGTTCTTC
J gene: TRBJ1-2; D gene: NA; CDR3 length: 13; V gene: TRBV2; clone size: few; CDR3 protein: CASSDPGALGYTF; CDR3 DNA: TGTGCCAGCAGTGATCCGGGGGCATTGGGCTACACCTTC
J gene: TRBJ1-6; D gene: TRBD1; CDR3 length: 15; V gene: TRBV18; clone size: few; CDR3 protein: CASSPRATGEFALHF; CDR3 DNA: TGTGCCAGCTCACCACGGGCGACAGGGGAATTCGCACTCCACTTT
J gene: TRBJ1-2; D gene: NA; CDR3 length: 15; V gene: TRBV7-9; clone size: NA; CDR3 protein: CASSSLLTANYGYTF; CDR3 DNA: TGTGCCAGCAGCTCTTTGTTGACAGCTAACTATGGCTACACCTTC
J gene: TRBJ2-5; D gene: NA; CDR3 length: 15; V gene: TRBV2; clone size: NA; CDR3 protein: CASSDVRGALETQYF; CDR3 DNA: TGTGCCAGCAGTGATGTTAGGGGGGCACTGGAGACCCAGTACTTC
J gene: TRBJ2-2; D gene: NA; CDR3 length: 14; V gene: TRBV7-6; clone size: NA; CDR3 protein: CASSPRHYAGELFF; CDR3 DNA: TGTGCCAGCAGCCCCCGACACTATGCCGGGGAGCTGTTTTTT
J gene: TRBJ2-5; D gene: NA; CDR3 length: 16; V gene: TRBV7-9; clone size: once; CDR3 protein: CASSPWGGRMVETQYF; CDR3 DNA: TGTGCCAGCAGCCCCTGGGGGGGGCGCATGGTCGAGACCCAGTACTTC